The rows below give T cell receptor beta chains drawn from one sample of a study of T cells in Graves' hyperthyroidism and ophthalmopathy. From the multiplex PCR reads, TCRdb called clonotypes with MiXCR, one entry per CDR3 protein. This table has 300,000 to 400,000 distinct CDR3 sequences, roughly a fifth appearing once. The source material was blood. The receptor set was obtained from a woman aged 45-65 years with Graves' hyperthyroidism. Each CDR3 is given with its conserved first and last residue.

len: 17; v_gene: TRBV19; j_gene: TRBJ2-1; CDR3aa: CASSFIAGNPTYNEQFF
len: 14; v_gene: TRBV30; j_gene: TRBJ2-6; CDR3aa: CAWRSRSGANVLTF
len: 11; v_gene: TRBV7-9; j_gene: TRBJ2-7; CDR3aa: CASSPGQEQYF
len: 16; v_gene: TRBV4-2; j_gene: TRBJ1-2; CDR3aa: CASSQVQGIGSSGYTF
len: 14; v_gene: TRBV2; j_gene: TRBJ2-5; CDR3aa: CASSGIRVEETQYF
len: 10; v_gene: TRBV20-1; j_gene: TRBJ2-3; CDR3aa: CSAGEDTQYF
len: 16; v_gene: TRBV5-1; j_gene: TRBJ2-2; CDR3aa: CASSSGTGPLSGELFF
len: 13; v_gene: TRBV6-1; j_gene: TRBJ1-2; CDR3aa: CASTRIDGYGYTF
len: 17; v_gene: TRBV19; j_gene: TRBJ2-3; CDR3aa: CASSPRLAGPSTDTQYF
len: 14; v_gene: TRBV6-1; j_gene: TRBJ1-6; CDR3aa: CASSEDTYNSPLHF
len: 15; v_gene: TRBV3-1; j_gene: TRBJ1-1; CDR3aa: CASSQGWTGNTEAFF
len: 15; v_gene: TRBV19; j_gene: TRBJ2-7; CDR3aa: CASSTYLTSGGAMYF
len: 14; v_gene: TRBV6-2/TRBV6-3; j_gene: TRBJ1-6; CDR3aa: CASSYSQVNSPLHF
len: 16; v_gene: TRBV24-1; j_gene: TRBJ2-3; CDR3aa: CATSDYSGGSTDTQYF
len: 16; v_gene: TRBV5-4; j_gene: TRBJ2-2; CDR3aa: CASSRGLAANTGELFF
len: 14; v_gene: TRBV6-1; j_gene: TRBJ1-1; CDR3aa: CASSSGRLNTEAFF
len: 15; v_gene: TRBV7-2; j_gene: TRBJ1-1; CDR3aa: CASSLEGTAITEAFF
len: 11; v_gene: TRBV29-1; j_gene: TRBJ1-1; CDR3aa: CSVVEDTEAFF
len: 15; v_gene: TRBV3-1; j_gene: TRBJ2-7; CDR3aa: CASSQEDRGTYEQYF
len: 16; v_gene: TRBV12-3/TRBV12-4; j_gene: TRBJ1-1; CDR3aa: CASSFNPTGRDTEAFF
len: 16; v_gene: TRBV18; j_gene: TRBJ2-4; CDR3aa: CASSPLGQGGKNIQYF
len: 17; v_gene: TRBV11-2; j_gene: TRBJ2-3; CDR3aa: CASSLEGGGAERRTQYF
len: 17; v_gene: TRBV5-4; j_gene: TRBJ2-3; CDR3aa: CASSFDAPGASTDTQYF
len: 19; v_gene: TRBV20-1; j_gene: TRBJ2-1; CDR3aa: CSARDKQGGTSGGYNEQFF
len: 16; v_gene: TRBV7-3; j_gene: TRBJ2-2; CDR3aa: CASSLRLTPNTGELFF
len: 17; v_gene: TRBV5-5; j_gene: TRBJ1-1; CDR3aa: CASSPPPGRHMNTEAFF
len: 15; v_gene: TRBV2; j_gene: TRBJ2-7; CDR3aa: CASSRTGENTGEQYF
len: 17; v_gene: TRBV6-4; j_gene: TRBJ2-5; CDR3aa: CASSVGERLAGVETQYF
len: 17; v_gene: TRBV6-5; j_gene: TRBJ2-3; CDR3aa: CASSYSLALTSTDTQYF
len: 15; v_gene: TRBV19; j_gene: TRBJ2-7; CDR3aa: CASSIGGGLSYEQYF
len: 15; v_gene: TRBV5-1; j_gene: TRBJ2-1; CDR3aa: CASSLGTGGPYEQFF
len: 15; v_gene: TRBV5-1; j_gene: TRBJ1-2; CDR3aa: CASSLRPGGNYGYTF
len: 15; v_gene: TRBV2; j_gene: TRBJ2-7; CDR3aa: CASSAAGTGTYEQYF
len: 15; v_gene: TRBV19; j_gene: TRBJ2-1; CDR3aa: CASSNQGTGVYEQFF
len: 14; v_gene: TRBV6-1; j_gene: TRBJ1-4; CDR3aa: CASRQGQGREKLFF
len: 17; v_gene: TRBV20-1; j_gene: TRBJ1-1; CDR3aa: CSAPKTGTGGSRTEAFF
len: 14; v_gene: TRBV24-1; j_gene: TRBJ2-3; CDR3aa: CATSDLGRGDTQYF
len: 14; v_gene: TRBV20-1; j_gene: TRBJ1-2; CDR3aa: CSASWPGGNYGYTF
len: 15; v_gene: TRBV19; j_gene: TRBJ2-7; CDR3aa: CASSTALAGNYEQYF
len: 17; v_gene: TRBV7-3; j_gene: TRBJ2-1; CDR3aa: CASSLRPSGASYNEQFF
len: 15; v_gene: TRBV5-4; j_gene: TRBJ2-1; CDR3aa: CASTRGLAGGGEQFF
len: 19; v_gene: TRBV11-2; j_gene: TRBJ2-1; CDR3aa: CASSRTSGGGSPTNNEQFF
len: 13; v_gene: TRBV5-1; j_gene: TRBJ2-5; CDR3aa: CASSRQGTETQYF
len: 15; v_gene: TRBV7-9; j_gene: TRBJ1-1; CDR3aa: CASSFTTDRVGEAFF
len: 14; v_gene: TRBV20-1; j_gene: TRBJ2-1; CDR3aa: CSAQTPPVYNEQFF
len: 16; v_gene: TRBV7-2; j_gene: TRBJ2-3; CDR3aa: CASSRLSGRGVDTQYF
len: 17; v_gene: TRBV4-1; j_gene: TRBJ1-1; CDR3aa: CASSQDLQGAQNTEAFF
len: 13; v_gene: TRBV2; j_gene: TRBJ1-4; CDR3aa: CASQTGEGEKLFF
len: 18; v_gene: TRBV7-3; j_gene: TRBJ2-1; CDR3aa: CASSLTQPKRHPYNEQFF
len: 15; v_gene: TRBV5-5; j_gene: TRBJ1-5; CDR3aa: CASSLLVAVNQPQHF
len: 14; v_gene: TRBV6-1; j_gene: TRBJ1-5; CDR3aa: CAAKYHEGRGPQHF
len: 10; v_gene: TRBV20-1; j_gene: TRBJ1-1; CDR3aa: CSAQPTEAFF
len: 14; v_gene: TRBV10-3; j_gene: TRBJ2-5; CDR3aa: CAISVSGSGETQYF
len: 17; v_gene: TRBV24-1; j_gene: TRBJ2-1; CDR3aa: CATSDLKGGLSRNEQFF